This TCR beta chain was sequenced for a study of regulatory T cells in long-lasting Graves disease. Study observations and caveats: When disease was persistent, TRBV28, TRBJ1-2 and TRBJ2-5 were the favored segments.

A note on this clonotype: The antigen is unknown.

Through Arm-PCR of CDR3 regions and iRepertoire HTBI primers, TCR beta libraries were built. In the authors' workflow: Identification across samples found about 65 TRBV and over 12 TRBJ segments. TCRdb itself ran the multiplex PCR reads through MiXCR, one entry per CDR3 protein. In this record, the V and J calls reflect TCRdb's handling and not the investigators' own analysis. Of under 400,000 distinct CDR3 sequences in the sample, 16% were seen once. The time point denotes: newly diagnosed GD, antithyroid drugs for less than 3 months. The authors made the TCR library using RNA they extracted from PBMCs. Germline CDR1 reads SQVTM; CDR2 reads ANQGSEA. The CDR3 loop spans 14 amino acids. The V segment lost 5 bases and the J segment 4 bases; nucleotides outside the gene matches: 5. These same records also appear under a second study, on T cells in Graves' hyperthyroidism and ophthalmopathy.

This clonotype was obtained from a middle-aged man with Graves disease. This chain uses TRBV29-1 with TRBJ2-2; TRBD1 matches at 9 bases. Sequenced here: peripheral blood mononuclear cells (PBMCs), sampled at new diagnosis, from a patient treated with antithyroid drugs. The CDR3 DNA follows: TGCAGCGTTTCGCAGGACAGGGGCACCGGGGAGCTGTTTTTT. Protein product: CSVSQDRGTGELFF.